This entry features one T cell receptor (beta chain) sequence. Its antigen is still unknown. The input for each TCR library was approximately 3,400 ng of total RNA. TCRdb re-called the 5' RACE reads and shows each CDR3 protein once, DNA omitted. This listing includes roughly 170,000 distinct CDR3 sequences. This sample was taken from a study of monozygotic twins with inflammatory bowel disease. Study-level results: Twin pairs that were concordant did not differ from discordant pairs in repertoire similarity, possibly from limited power.

The sequence was collected from a human donor with ulcerative colitis or Crohn's disease, or a healthy co-twin of an affected twin (not recorded which). The sequenced sample consisted of blood.

The CDR3 loop reads CASSNRTAVRVYEQYF. V gene TRBV21-1 combines with J gene TRBJ2-7. TRBV21-1 is shown as a pseudogene. The CDR3 spans 16 residues.